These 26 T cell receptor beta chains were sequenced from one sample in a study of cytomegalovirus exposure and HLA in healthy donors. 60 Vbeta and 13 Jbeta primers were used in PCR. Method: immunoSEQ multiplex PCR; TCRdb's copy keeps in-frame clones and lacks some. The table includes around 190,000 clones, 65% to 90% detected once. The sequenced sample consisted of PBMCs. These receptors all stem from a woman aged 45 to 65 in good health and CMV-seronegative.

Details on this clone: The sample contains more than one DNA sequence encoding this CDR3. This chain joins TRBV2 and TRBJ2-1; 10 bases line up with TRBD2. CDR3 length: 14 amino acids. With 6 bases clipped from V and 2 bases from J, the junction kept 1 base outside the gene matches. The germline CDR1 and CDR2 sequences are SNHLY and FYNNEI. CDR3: CASRGTSAYNEQFF. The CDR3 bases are TGTGCCAGCAGGGGGACTAGCGCCTACAATGAGCAGTTCTTC.

As DNA, the CDR3 is TGTGCCAGCAGCCCAGGACTAGCGGGATTGGGAGATACGCAGTATTTT. It translates to CASSPGLAGLGDTQYF. V and J are TRBV6-4 and TRBJ2-3; 12 nucleotides line up with TRBD2. The CDR3 runs to 16 residues. From germline, CDR1 is MRHNA and CDR2 SNTAGT. V lost 6 bases, J lost 5 bases, and 9 bases stayed unmatched.

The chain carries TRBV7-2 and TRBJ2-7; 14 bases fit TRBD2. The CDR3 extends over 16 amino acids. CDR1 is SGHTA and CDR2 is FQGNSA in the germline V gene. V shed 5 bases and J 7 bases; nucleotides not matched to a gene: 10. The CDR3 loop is CASSPPGLAGAGEQYF. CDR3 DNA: TGTGCCAGCAGCCCGCCGGGACTAGCGGGAGCGGGGGAGCAGTACTTC.

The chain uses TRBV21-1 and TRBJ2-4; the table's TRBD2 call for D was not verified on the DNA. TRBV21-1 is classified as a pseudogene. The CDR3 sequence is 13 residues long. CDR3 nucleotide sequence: TGTGCCAGCAACGGAGGGGACAAAAACATTCAGTACTTC. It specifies CASNGGDKNIQYF.

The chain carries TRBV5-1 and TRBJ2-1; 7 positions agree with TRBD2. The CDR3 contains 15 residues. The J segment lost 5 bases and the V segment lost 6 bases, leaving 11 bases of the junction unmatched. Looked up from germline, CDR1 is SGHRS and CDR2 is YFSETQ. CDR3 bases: TGCGCCAGCACATTATTAAGCGGGAATCACAATGAGCAGTTCTTC. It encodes CASTLLSGNHNEQFF.

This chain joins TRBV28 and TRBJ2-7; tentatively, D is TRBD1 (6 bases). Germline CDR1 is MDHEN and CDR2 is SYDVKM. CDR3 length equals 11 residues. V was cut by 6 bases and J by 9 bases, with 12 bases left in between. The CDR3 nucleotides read TGTGCCAGCAGCCAAACAGGGACGCAGTACTTC. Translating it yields CASSQTGTQYF.

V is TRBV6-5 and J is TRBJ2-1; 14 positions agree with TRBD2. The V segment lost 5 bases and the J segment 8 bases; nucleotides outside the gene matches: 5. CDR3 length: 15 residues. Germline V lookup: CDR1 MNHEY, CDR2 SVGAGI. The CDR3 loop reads CASSRLAGGRDEQFF. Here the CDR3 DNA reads TGTGCCAGCAGTCGACTAGCGGGAGGGCGGGATGAGCAGTTCTTC.

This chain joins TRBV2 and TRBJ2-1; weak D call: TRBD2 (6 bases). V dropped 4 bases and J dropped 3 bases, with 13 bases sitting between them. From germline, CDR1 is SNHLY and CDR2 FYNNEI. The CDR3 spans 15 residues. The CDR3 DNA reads TGTGCCAGCAGTGGGTCTCTAGCGAGCTACAATGAGCAGTTCTTC. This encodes CASSGSLASYNEQFF.

CDR3 nucleotides: TGTGCCAGCTCACCCCAGGGGACAGCAGTTGGAAACACCATATATTTT. The encoded protein is CASSPQGTAVGNTIYF. J is TRBJ1-3 and V is TRBV18; 7 bases align to TRBD1. In germline, CDR1 is KGHSH, CDR2 LQKENI. The junction had 8 bases not matched to a gene; V was cut back by 3 bases and J by 3 bases. This CDR3 is built from 16 residues.

The CDR3 here is CASSLVSVNTEAFF. The DNA for the CDR3 is TGTGCCAGCAGCTTAGTCTCGGTGAACACTGAAGCTTTCTTT. The chain combines TRBV7-8 with TRBJ1-1; D uncertain. The germline V gene has CDR1 SGHVS and CDR2 FQNEAQ. This CDR3 has 14 residues. V gave up 1 base and J gave up 0 bases, with 6 bases separating them.

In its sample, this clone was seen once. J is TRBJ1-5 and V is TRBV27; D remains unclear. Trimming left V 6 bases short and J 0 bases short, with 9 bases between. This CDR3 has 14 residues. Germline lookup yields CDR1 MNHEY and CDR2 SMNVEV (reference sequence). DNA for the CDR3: TGTGCCAGCAGCATCCGGGGTAGCAATCAGCCCCAGCATTTT. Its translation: CASSIRGSNQPQHF.

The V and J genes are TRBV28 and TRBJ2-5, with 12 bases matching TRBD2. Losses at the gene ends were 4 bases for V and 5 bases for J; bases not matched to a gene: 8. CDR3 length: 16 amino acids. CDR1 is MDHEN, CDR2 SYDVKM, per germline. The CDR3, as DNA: TGTGCCAGCAGTTCCCGCCTAGCGGGAGGGGGGGAGACCCAGTACTTC. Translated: CASSSRLAGGGETQYF.

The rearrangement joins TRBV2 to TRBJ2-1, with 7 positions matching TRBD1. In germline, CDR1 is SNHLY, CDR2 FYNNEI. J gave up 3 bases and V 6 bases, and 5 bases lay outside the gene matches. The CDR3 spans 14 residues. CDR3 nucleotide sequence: TGTGCCAGCAGCCGACAGGGTGGCTACAATGAGCAGTTCTTC. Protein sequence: CASSRQGGYNEQFF. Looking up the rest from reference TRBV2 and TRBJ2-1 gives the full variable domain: EPEVTQTPSHQVTQMGQEVILRCVPISNHLYFYWYRQILGQKVEFLVSFYNNEISEKSEIFDDQFSVERPDGSNFTLKIRSTKLEDSAMYFCASSRQGGYNEQFFGPGTRLTVL.

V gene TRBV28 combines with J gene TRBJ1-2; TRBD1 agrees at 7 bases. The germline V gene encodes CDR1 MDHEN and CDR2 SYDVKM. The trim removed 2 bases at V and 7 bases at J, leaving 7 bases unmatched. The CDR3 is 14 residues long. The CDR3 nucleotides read TGTGCCAGCAGTTTACTCAGGGGGGCCGGTGGCTACACCTTC. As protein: CASSLLRGAGGYTF.

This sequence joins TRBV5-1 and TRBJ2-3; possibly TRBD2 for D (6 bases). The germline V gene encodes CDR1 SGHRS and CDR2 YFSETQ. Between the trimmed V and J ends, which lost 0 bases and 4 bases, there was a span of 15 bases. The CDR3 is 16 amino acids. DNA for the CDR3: TGCGCCAGCAGCTTGGCCGTTGGGAGGATGGCAGATACGCAGTATTTT. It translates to CASSLAVGRMADTQYF.

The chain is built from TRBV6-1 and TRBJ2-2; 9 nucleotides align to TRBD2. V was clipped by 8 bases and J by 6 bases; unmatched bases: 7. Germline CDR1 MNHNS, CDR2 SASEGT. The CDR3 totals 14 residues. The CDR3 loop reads CASVTGLAAGELFF. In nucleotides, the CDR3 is TGTGCCAGCGTTACGGGACTAGCTGCCGGGGAGCTGTTTTTT.

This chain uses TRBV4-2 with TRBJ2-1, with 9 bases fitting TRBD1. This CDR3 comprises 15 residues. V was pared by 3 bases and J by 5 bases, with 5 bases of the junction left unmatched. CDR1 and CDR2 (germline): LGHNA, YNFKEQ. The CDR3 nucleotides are TGTGCCAGCAGCCATCCGGGACAGGGCGACAATGAGCAGTTCTTC. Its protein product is CASSHPGQGDNEQFF.

The CDR3 nucleotides are TGCAGCGTATCCGGGACAGGGTCCCCTCCGATGCCTGGAAACACCATATATTTT. It encodes CSVSGTGSPPMPGNTIYF. The chain links TRBV29-1 to TRBJ1-3; TRBD1 matches 9 bases. Germline values: CDR1 SQVTM, CDR2 ANQGSEA. The junction had 17 bases not matched to a gene; V was cut back by 6 bases and J by 2 bases. The CDR3 is 18 amino acids. The full variable domain, completed using reference TRBV29-1 and TRBJ1-3, is SAVISQKPSRDICQRGTSLTIQCQVDSQVTMMFWYRQQPGQSLTLIATANQGSEATYESGFVIDKFPISRPNLTFSTLTVSNMSPEDSSIYLCSVSGTGSPPMPGNTIYFGEGSWLTVV.

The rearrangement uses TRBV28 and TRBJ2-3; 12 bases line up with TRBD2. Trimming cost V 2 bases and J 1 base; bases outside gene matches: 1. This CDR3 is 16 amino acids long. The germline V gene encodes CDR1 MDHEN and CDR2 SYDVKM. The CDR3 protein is CASSLLAGGGTDTQYF. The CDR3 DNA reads TGTGCCAGCAGTTTACTAGCGGGGGGGGGCACAGATACGCAGTATTTT.

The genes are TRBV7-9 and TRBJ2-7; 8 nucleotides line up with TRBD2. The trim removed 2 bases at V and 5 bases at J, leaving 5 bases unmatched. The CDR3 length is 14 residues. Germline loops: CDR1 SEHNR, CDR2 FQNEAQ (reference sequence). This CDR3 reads CASSLTGGKDEQYF. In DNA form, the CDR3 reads TGTGCCAGCAGCTTAACGGGAGGGAAGGACGAGCAGTACTTC.

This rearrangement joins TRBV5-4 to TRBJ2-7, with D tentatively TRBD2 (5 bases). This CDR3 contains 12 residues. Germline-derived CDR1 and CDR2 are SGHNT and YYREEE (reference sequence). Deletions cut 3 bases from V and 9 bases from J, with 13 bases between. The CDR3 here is CASSWELRGQYF. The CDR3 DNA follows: TGTGCCAGCAGCTGGGAGCTACGAGGGCAGTACTTC.

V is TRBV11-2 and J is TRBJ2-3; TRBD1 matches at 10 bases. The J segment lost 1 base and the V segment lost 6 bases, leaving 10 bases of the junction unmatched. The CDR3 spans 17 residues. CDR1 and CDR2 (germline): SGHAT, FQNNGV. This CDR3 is CASRSDRGRLRTDTQYF. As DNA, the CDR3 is TGTGCCAGCAGGTCAGACAGGGGGCGATTACGCACAGATACGCAGTATTTT.

The CDR3 nucleotides read TGTGCCAGCAGCTGGACTAGCGGAAACTACGAGCAGTACTTC. Protein sequence: CASSWTSGNYEQYF. The gene calls are TRBV7-2 and TRBJ2-7, with 10 bases matching TRBD2. Looked up from germline, CDR1 is SGHTA and CDR2 is FQGNSA. The CDR3 totals 14 residues. V shed 4 bases and J 3 bases; nucleotides not matched to a gene: 3. The whole variable domain, filled in from reference TRBV7-2 and TRBJ2-7, reads GAGVSQSPSNKVTEKGKDVELRCDPISGHTALYWYRQSLGQGLEFLIYFQGNSAPDKSGLPSDRFSAERTGGSVSTLTIQRTQQEDSAVYLCASSWTSGNYEQYFGPGTRLTVT.

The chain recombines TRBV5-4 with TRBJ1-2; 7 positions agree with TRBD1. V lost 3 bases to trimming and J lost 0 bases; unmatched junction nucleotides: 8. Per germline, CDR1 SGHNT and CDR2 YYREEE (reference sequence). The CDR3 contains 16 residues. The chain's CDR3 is CASSSSRTGANYGYTF. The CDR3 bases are TGTGCCAGCAGCTCGAGTCGGACAGGAGCTAACTATGGCTACACCTTC.

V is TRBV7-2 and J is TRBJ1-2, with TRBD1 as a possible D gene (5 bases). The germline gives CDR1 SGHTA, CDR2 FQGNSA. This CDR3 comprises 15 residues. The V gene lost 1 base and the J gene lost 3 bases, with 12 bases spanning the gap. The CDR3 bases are TGTGCCAGCAGCTTAGAAGGAGGGGAGTACTATGGCTACACCTTC. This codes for CASSLEGGEYYGYTF.

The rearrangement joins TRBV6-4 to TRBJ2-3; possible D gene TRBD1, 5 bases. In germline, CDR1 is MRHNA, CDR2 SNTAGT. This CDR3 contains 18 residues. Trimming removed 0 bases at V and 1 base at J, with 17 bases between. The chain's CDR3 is CASSDSKWRQGGTDTQYF. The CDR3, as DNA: TGTGCCAGCAGTGACTCGAAGTGGCGCCAAGGGGGCACAGATACGCAGTATTTT.